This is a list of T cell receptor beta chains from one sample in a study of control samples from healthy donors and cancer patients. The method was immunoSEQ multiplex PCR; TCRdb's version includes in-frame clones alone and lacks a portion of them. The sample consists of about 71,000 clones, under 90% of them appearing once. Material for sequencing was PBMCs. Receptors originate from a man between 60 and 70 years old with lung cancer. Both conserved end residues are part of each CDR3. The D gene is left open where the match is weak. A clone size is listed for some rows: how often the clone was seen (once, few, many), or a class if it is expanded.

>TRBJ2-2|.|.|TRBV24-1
TGTGCCACCAGTGAACCAACAGGGAGTGGAGTGGTGACCGGGGAGCTGTTTTTT
CATSEPTGSGVVTGELFF
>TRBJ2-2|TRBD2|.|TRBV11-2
TGTGCCAGCAGTCCAGACCGACTAGCGGGCACCGGGGAGCTGTTTTTT
CASSPDRLAGTGELFF
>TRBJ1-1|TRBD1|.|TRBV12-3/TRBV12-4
TGTGCCAGCAGTCCCCGGACAGGTATTGAAGCTTTCTTT
CASSPRTGIEAFF
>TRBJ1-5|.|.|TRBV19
.
CASSIWRGTGGDQPQHF
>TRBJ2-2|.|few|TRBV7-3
TGTGCCAGCAGCCCCACCGGGACCGGGGAGCTGTTTTTT
CASSPTGTGELFF
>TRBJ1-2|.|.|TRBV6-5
TGTGCCAGCAGTTCCTACAGGGATCTGAGGGTGAATGGCTACACCTTC
CASSSYRDLRVNGYTF
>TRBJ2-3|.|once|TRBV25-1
TGTGCCAGCAGTGAATCTACAGATACGCAGTATTTT
CASSESTDTQYF
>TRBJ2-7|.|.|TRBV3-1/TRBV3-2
TGTGCCAGCAGCCAGGACTGGACGGGCGAGCAGTACTTC
CASSQDWTGEQYF
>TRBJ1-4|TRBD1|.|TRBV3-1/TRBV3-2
TGTGCCAGCAGCCAAGATCGGTTGACAGGGGGCGCGGGTGAAAAACTGTTTTTT
CASSQDRLTGGAGEKLFF
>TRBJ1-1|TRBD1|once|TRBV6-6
TGTGCCAGCAGTTACTCACAGGGGATACCTGAAGCTTTCTTT
CASSYSQGIPEAFF
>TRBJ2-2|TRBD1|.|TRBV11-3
TGTGCCAGCAGCTACCCCGAATTGGGACAGGGGGCCGAAAACACCGGGGAGCTGTTTTTT
CASSYPELGQGAENTGELFF
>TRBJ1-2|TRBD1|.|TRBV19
TGTGCCAGTACCCGCCAGGACAGGGAGCTCTATGGCTACACCTTC
CASTRQDRELYGYTF
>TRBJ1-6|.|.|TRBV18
TGTGCCAGCTCACCGGACATTTATAATTCACCCCTCCACTTT
CASSPDIYNSPLHF
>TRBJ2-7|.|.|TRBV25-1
TGTGCCAGCAGTGTTGGTGGGGGCGCCTACGAGCAGTACTTC
CASSVGGGAYEQYF
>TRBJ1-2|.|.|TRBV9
TGTGCCAGCAGCGTAGCTTATGGGGATCTGGGCTATGGCTACACCTTC
CASSVAYGDLGYGYTF
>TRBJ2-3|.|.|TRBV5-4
TGTGCCAGCAGCTTGGAAGTCTCAGATACGCAGTATTTT
CASSLEVSDTQYF
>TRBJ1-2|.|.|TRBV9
TGTGCCAGCAGCTTATACAACAGGGATGGCTACACCTTC
CASSLYNRDGYTF
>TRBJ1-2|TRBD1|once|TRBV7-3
TGTGCCAGCAGCTTAATTTCGTCCGGGACAGGGGTAGGGGGCTACACCTTC
CASSLISSGTGVGGYTF
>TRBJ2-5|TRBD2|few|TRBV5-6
TGTGCCAGCAGCATGGGACTAGGTTGGGCCCAGTACTTC
CASSMGLGWAQYF
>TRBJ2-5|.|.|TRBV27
.
CASSSSTAFGEMETQYF
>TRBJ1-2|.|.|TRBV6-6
TGTGCCAGCAGCCCCGGGATCGCCTATGGCTACACCTTC
CASSPGIAYGYTF
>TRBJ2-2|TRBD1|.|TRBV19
TGTGCCAGTAGTATAGGACAGGGCCCCCACGGGGAGCTGTTTTTT
CASSIGQGPHGELFF
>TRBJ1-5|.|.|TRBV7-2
TGTGCCAGCAGCTTTGTGGACAGCCAGCCCCAGCATTTT
CASSFVDSQPQHF
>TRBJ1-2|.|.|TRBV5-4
TGTGCCAGCAGCTTGGGCTTCCGGGACTGGAACTATGGCTACACCTTC
CASSLGFRDWNYGYTF
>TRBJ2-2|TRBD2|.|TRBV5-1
TGCGCCAGCAGCTCCGCGGGGGGAAACACCGGGGAGCTGTTTTTT
CASSSAGGNTGELFF
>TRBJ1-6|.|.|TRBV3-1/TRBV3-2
TGTGCCAGCAGCCAAGCGGTGGGTTCTTCACCCCTCCACTTT
CASSQAVGSSPLHF
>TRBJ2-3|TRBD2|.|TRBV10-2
TGCGCCAGCAGTGAGACAGCGGGGTTGAGCACAGATACGCAGTATTTT
CASSETAGLSTDTQYF